Listed below are T cell receptor beta chains from one sample, sequenced in a study of shared T cell receptors in the human thymus. Repertoires were generated with immunoSEQ multiplex PCR, while TCRdb's copy carries only in-frame clones and drops some. The table lists roughly 660,000 clones, approximately 88% of them singletons, with approximately 0.01% in the top ten. These data were likewise used in another study, on human thymus T cells.

Sequences were obtained from thymocytes. The receptor source for this set is a boy younger than two with a congenital heart defect. CDR3s include the opening cysteine and the closing phenylalanine or tryptophan. Fields, in order: D gene, J gene, V gene, clone size, CDR3 protein, CDR3 DNA. A D gene is named only where the DNA matches it firmly. Only some rows state a clone size, as once, few, many or a class for expanded clones.

>.|TRBJ2-2|TRBV13|.
CASSPRGTGELFF
TGTGCCAGCAGCCCACGGGGTACCGGGGAGCTGTTTTTT
>TRBD2|TRBJ2-2|TRBV5-6|.
CASSGRTSGRPTGELFF
TGTGCCAGCAGCGGACGGACTAGCGGGAGGCCCACCGGGGAGCTGTTTTTT
>TRBD2|TRBJ2-3|TRBV4-2|.
CASSQVPGLAGDLGTDTQYF
TGTGCCAGCAGCCAAGTTCCGGGACTAGCGGGAGATTTGGGAACAGATACGCAGTATTTT
>TRBD2|TRBJ2-3|TRBV11-2|.
CASSPPWSGSDTQYF
TGTGCCAGCAGCCCCCCCTGGAGCGGGAGCGATACGCAGTATTTT
>.|TRBJ2-5|TRBV4-2|.
CASSQDRLVEETQYF
TGTGCCAGCAGCCAAGATCGCCTAGTTGAAGAGACCCAGTACTTC
>.|TRBJ2-7|TRBV20-1|.
CSASQDEQYF
TGCAGTGCATCCCAGGACGAGCAGTACTTC
>TRBD1|TRBJ2-2|TRBV4-3|once
CASSQVILAQGATANTGELFF
TGCGCCAGCAGCCAAGTCATCCTGGCACAGGGGGCTACCGCGAACACCGGGGAGCTGTTTTTT
>TRBD2|TRBJ2-2|TRBV7-2|.
CASSLTSGDNTGELFF
TGTGCCAGCAGCTTGACTAGCGGGGACAACACCGGGGAGCTGTTTTTT
>.|TRBJ1-5|TRBV28|.
CASTMGRDQPQHF
TGTGCCAGCACCATGGGTCGGGATCAGCCCCAGCATTTT
>.|TRBJ2-5|TRBV7-9|.
CASSRRVTQETQYF
TGTGCCAGCAGCCGACGGGTCACTCAAGAGACCCAGTACTTC
>.|TRBJ2-1|TRBV10-3|.
CAISESQGSGAYNEQFF
TGTGCCATCAGTGAGTCCCAGGGGAGCGGGGCCTACAATGAGCAGTTCTTC
>TRBD1|TRBJ2-7|TRBV25-1|.
CASSAGGGQDEQYF
TGTGCCAGCAGCGCAGGGGGTGGCCAGGACGAGCAGTACTTC
>TRBD2|TRBJ2-3|TRBV29-1|.
CSVEVLGTSGYTQYF
TGCAGCGTTGAAGTTCTCGGGACTAGCGGGTATACGCAGTATTTT
>TRBD2|TRBJ2-1|TRBV6-5|.
CASSYDTVGGENEQFF
TGTGCCAGCAGTTACGATACCGTCGGGGGGGAGAATGAGCAGTTCTTC
>TRBD1|TRBJ1-1|TRBV5-1|.
CASSSGTGLSGTEAFF
TGCGCCAGCAGCTCCGGGACAGGGCTTTCGGGGACTGAAGCTTTCTTT
>.|TRBJ2-2|TRBV30|.
CALGEDRTGELFF
TGTGCCTTAGGGGAGGATCGAACCGGGGAGCTGTTTTTT
>.|TRBJ1-4|TRBV4-3|.
CASSPKTQPGANEKLFF
TGCGCCAGCAGCCCGAAGACACAACCCGGGGCTAATGAAAAACTGTTTTTT
>TRBD1|TRBJ2-5|TRBV27|once
CASSLHNDREETQYF
TGTGCCAGCAGTTTACACAATGACAGGGAGGAGACCCAGTACTTC
>.|TRBJ2-7|TRBV28|.
CASSRTAYSYEQYF
TGTGCCAGCAGCCGGACAGCCTACTCCTACGAGCAGTACTTC
>TRBD1|TRBJ2-3|TRBV9|.
CASSVAPPGQSDTQYF
TGTGCCAGCAGCGTAGCTCCCCCGGGACAGTCAGATACGCAGTATTTT
>.|TRBJ2-3|TRBV2|.
CASASYPGAPSTDTQYF
TGTGCCAGCGCTTCCTACCCAGGGGCTCCTAGCACAGATACGCAGTATTTT
>.|TRBJ2-5|TRBV7-8|.
CASSLAFEPETQYF
TGTGCCAGCAGCTTAGCGTTCGAGCCGGAGACCCAGTACTTC
>.|TRBJ2-2|TRBV30|.
CAWSVLTPSANTGELFF
TGTGCCTGGAGTGTACTGACGCCTAGCGCTAACACCGGGGAGCTGTTTTTT
>.|TRBJ2-5|TRBV25-1|.
CASPYWETQYF
TGTGCCAGCCCCTACTGGGAGACCCAGTACTTC
>.|TRBJ2-7|TRBV18|.
CASSPELSYEQYF
TGTGCCAGCTCACCAGAGCTCTCCTACGAGCAGTACTTC